The 13 T cell receptor beta chains below were found in one sample sequenced in a study of vaccination effects on CD4 cells after COVID-19. Their cognate antigens are unknown. Researchers isolated CD4+ T cells once 9 to 11 days of culture had elapsed. Sequenced by immunoSEQ multiplex PCR; TCRdb stores in-frame clones only, minus some. The sample shows approximately 31,000 clones, about 73% of them seen only once. The source material was CD4+ T cells from PBMCs cultured without peptide, sampled before COVID-19 vaccination. The receptors stem from a human donor who received a COVID-19 vaccine.

V gene TRBV5-4 combines with J gene TRBJ2-5, with D unclear. The CDR3 sequence is 14 residues long. Between the trimmed V and J ends, which lost 0 bases and 5 bases, there was a span of 11 bases. Germline V CDR1 and CDR2: SGHNT, YYREEE (reference sequence). The CDR3 spells CASSLGLRRETQYF. Written as DNA, the CDR3 is TGTGCCAGCAGCTTGGGGCTGAGAAGGGAGACCCAGTACTTC.

DNA for the CDR3: TGTGCCAGCTCACCACAGGCAGGAGATCAGCCCCAGCATTTT. Protein product: CASSPQAGDQPQHF. The chain couples TRBV18 to TRBJ1-5; D unresolved. Germline lookup yields CDR1 KGHSH and CDR2 LQKENI. Between the trimmed V and J ends, which lost 1 base and 5 bases, there was a span of 9 bases. The CDR3 is made up of 14 amino acids.

This clone was recorded a few times. This chain links TRBV7-2 with TRBJ2-7; D gene ambiguous. V gave up 1 base and J gave up 8 bases, with 6 bases separating them. Per the germline V gene, CDR1 is SGHTA and CDR2 is FQGNSA. The CDR3 extends over 11 amino acids. The CDR3 DNA is TGTGCCAGCAGCTTAGGAGACAAGCAGTACTTC. The encoded protein is CASSLGDKQYF. The whole variable domain, remainder taken from reference TRBV7-2 and TRBJ2-7, is GAGVSQSPSNKVTEKGKDVELRCDPISGHTALYWYRQSLGQGLEFLIYFQGNSAPDKSGLPSDRFSAERTGGSVSTLTIQRTQQEDSAVYLCASSLGDKQYFGPGTRLTVT.

J is TRBJ2-7 and V is TRBV4-1, with D perhaps matching TRBD2 (6 bases). The CDR3 is 15 amino acids. Trimming left V 6 bases short and J 0 bases short, with 15 bases between. CDR1 and CDR2 (germline): MGHRA, YSYEKL. The CDR3 region is CASRRGAGASYEQYF. CDR3 DNA: TGCGCCAGCAGGCGGGGCGCCGGGGCCTCCTACGAGCAGTACTTC.

This clone appeared a few times. The genes are TRBV2 and TRBJ2-3, with D possibly matching TRBD2 (5 bases). Deletions cut 5 bases from V and 11 bases from J, with 26 bases between. Germline loops: CDR1 SNHLY, CDR2 FYNNEI. The CDR3 has 16 amino acids. The CDR3 coding sequence is TGTGCCAGCAGTTTCCCTCGAGCGGACTTCCCACAGTGGCAGTATTTT. The encoded protein is CASSFPRADFPQWQYF.

This clone occurred once. The chain employs TRBV5-4 and TRBJ1-4; 8 nucleotides line up with TRBD1. The germline CDR1 and CDR2 sequences are SGHNT and YYREEE (reference sequence). The junction had 6 bases not matched to a gene; V was cut back by 4 bases and J by 13 bases. The CDR3 consists of 12 residues. The CDR3: CASSVDRVGLFF. DNA of the CDR3: TGTGCCAGCAGCGTGGACAGGGTAGGACTGTTTTTT.

This clone was detected only once. The rearrangement joins TRBV6-5 to TRBJ1-2; D is unclear. CDR3 size: 12 residues. Germline CDR1 is MNHEY and CDR2 is SVGAGI. V lost 6 bases and J 6 bases, leaving 11 bases between the germline ends. The CDR3 here is CASRGVADGYTF. CDR3 sequence (DNA): TGTGCCAGCAGAGGTGTTGCGGATGGCTACACCTTC.

V and J are TRBV11-3 and TRBJ2-7, with no clear D. In germline, CDR1 is SGHNT, CDR2 YENEEA. The CDR3 totals 13 residues. Trimming stripped 0 bases from V and 3 bases from J, with 6 bases between. Written as DNA, the CDR3 is TGTGCCAGCAGCTTAGAATTGGGCTACGAGCAGTACTTC. It is translated as CASSLELGYEQYF.

The V call is TRBV10-3, the J call TRBJ2-5; possibly TRBD2 for D (6 bases). From germline, CDR1 is ENHRY and CDR2 SYGVKD. Between the trimmed V and J ends, which lost 4 bases and 2 bases, there was a span of 14 bases. The CDR3 has 15 amino acids. Written as DNA, the CDR3 is TGTGCCATCAGTGGAACTAGCCAAGAGCAAGAGACCCAGTACTTC. This encodes CAISGTSQEQETQYF.

This chain links TRBV5-6 with TRBJ1-2; D remains ambiguous. The CDR3 sequence is 14 residues long. Trimming removed 4 bases at V and 4 bases at J, with 14 bases between. The germline CDR1 and CDR2 sequences are SGHDT and YYEEEE. As DNA, the CDR3 is TGTGCCAGCAGCCGCAGTAATTTATTCTATGGCTACACCTTC. It codes for CASSRSNLFYGYTF.

This clone was counted between two and nine times. This rearrangement joins TRBV6-5 to TRBJ1-3; D unclear. Germline CDR1 is MNHEY and CDR2 is SVGAGI. This CDR3 region has 16 residues. Trimming removed 2 bases at V and 4 bases at J, with 15 bases between. CDR3 coding DNA: TGTGCCAGCAGTTACAAACAGTCGAGTGTCGGAAACACCATATATTTT. Encoded protein: CASSYKQSSVGNTIYF.

The chain uses TRBV19 and TRBJ1-1, with D unresolved. This CDR3 has 12 amino acids. Germline CDR1 LNHDA, CDR2 SQIVND (reference sequence). V lost 5 bases, J lost 0 bases, and 4 bases lay in between. CDR3 protein: CASSFLNTEAFF. CDR3 sequence (DNA): TGTGCCAGTAGTTTTCTGAACACTGAAGCTTTCTTT.

This clone was observed a few times. The chain links TRBV9 to TRBJ1-1; weak D call: TRBD1 (6 bases). Trimming took off 3 bases at V and 3 bases at J, with 9 bases between the two ends. The CDR3 has 13 amino acids. CDR1 is SGDLS, CDR2 YYNGEE, per germline. CDR3 DNA: TGTGCCAGCAGCGCCCGGACAGACACTGAAGCTTTCTTT. Translated: CASSARTDTEAFF.